This T cell receptor beta chain was captured in a study of T cell repertoires in cytomegalovirus infection. Germline V gene sequence: CDR1 MDHEN, CDR2 SYDVKM. The CDR3 extends over 15 amino acids. Trimming took 4 bases from V and 0 from J; bases not matched to a gene: 4. One entry per CDR3 protein results from TCRdb running MiXCR on the reads. The sample shows 200,000 to 300,000 distinct CDR3 sequences, roughly 9% of them seen only once. The sample was PBMCs. The rearrangement links TRBV28 to TRBJ2-3; 7 bases are shared with TRBD2. The source is a human donor in good health (CMV status not recorded). Some clones in this sample may be carry-over from other donors' samples. DNA for the CDR3: TGTGCCAGCAGTTACGGGGGGACTAGCACAGATACGCAGTATTTT. As protein: CASSYGGTSTDTQYF.